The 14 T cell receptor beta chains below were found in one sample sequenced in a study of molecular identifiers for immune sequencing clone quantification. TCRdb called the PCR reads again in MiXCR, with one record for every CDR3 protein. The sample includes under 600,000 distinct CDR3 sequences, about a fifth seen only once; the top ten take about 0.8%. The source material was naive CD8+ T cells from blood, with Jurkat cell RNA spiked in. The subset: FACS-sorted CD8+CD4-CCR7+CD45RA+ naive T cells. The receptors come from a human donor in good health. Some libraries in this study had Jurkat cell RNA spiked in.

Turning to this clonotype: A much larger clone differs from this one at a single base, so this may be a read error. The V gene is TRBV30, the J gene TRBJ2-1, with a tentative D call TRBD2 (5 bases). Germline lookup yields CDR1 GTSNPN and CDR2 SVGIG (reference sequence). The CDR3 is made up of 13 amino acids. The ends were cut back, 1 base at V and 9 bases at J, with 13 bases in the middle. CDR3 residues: CAWSALDEGEQFF. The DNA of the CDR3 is TGTGCCTGGAGTGCACTCGATGAGGGTGAGCAGTTCTTC. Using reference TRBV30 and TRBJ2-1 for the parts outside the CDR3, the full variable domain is SQTIHQWPATLVQPVGSPLSLECTVEGTSNPNLYWYRQAAGRGLQLLFYSVGIGQISSEVPQNLSASRPQDRQFILSSKKLLLSDSGFYLCAWSALDEGEQFFGPGTRLTVL.

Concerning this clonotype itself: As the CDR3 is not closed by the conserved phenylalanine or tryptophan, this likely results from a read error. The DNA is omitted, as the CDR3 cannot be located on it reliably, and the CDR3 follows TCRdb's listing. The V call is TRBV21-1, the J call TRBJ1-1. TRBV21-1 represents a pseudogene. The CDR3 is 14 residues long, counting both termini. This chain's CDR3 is CASSKAKEPNEAFI.

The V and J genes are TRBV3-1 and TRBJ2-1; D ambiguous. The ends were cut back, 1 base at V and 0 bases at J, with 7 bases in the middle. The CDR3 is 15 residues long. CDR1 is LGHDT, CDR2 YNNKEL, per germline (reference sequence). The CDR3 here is CASSQGWSSYNEQFF. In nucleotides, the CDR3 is TGTGCCAGCAGCCAAGGGTGGAGCTCCTACAATGAGCAGTTCTTC.

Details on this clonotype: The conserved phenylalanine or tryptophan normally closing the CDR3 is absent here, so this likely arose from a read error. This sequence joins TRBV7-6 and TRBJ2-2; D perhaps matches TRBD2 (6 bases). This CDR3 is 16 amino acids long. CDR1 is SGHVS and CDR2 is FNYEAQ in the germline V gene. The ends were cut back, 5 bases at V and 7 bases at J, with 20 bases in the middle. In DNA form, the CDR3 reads TGTGCCAGCAGCCCTCCAGCTACTAGCTACGGCGGGGAGCTGTTTTCT. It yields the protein CASSPPATSYGGELFS.

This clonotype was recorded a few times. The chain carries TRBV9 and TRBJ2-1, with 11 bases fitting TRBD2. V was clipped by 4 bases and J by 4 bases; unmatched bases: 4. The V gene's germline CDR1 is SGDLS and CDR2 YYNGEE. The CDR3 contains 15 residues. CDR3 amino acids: CASSKGTSGYNEQFF. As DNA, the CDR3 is TGTGCCAGCAGCAAGGGGACTAGCGGTTACAATGAGCAGTTCTTC.

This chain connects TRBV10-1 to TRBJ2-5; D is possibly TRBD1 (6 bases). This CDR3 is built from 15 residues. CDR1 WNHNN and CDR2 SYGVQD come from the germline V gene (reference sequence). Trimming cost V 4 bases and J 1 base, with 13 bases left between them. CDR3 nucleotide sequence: TGCGCCAGCAGTGGACAGGCCGGGATCCAAGAGACCCAGTACTTC. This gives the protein CASSGQAGIQETQYF.

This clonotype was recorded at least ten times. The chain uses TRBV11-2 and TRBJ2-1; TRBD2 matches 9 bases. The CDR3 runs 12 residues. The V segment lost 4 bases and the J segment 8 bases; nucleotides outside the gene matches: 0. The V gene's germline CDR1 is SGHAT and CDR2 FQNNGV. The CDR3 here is CASSWTSDEQFF. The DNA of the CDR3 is TGTGCCAGCAGCTGGACTAGCGATGAGCAGTTCTTC. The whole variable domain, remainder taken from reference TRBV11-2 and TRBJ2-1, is EAGVAQSPRYKIIEKRQSVAFWCNPISGHATLYWYQQILGQGPKLLIQFQNNGVVDDSQLPKDRFSAERLKGVDSTLKIQPAKLEDSAVYLCASSWTSDEQFFGPGTRLTVL.

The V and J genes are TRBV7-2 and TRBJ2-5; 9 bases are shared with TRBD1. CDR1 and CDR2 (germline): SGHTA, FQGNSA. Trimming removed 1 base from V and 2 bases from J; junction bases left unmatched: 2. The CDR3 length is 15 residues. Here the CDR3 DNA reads TGTGCCAGCAGCTTAGGGACAGGGGTACAAGAGACCCAGTACTTC. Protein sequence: CASSLGTGVQETQYF.

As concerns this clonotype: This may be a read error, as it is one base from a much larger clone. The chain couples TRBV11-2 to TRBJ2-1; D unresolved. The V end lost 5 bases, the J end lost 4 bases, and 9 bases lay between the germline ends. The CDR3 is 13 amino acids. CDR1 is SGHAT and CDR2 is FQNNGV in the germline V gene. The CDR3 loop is CASSIPLYNEQFF. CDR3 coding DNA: TGTGCCAGCAGCATACCTTTGTACAATGAGCAGTTCTTC.

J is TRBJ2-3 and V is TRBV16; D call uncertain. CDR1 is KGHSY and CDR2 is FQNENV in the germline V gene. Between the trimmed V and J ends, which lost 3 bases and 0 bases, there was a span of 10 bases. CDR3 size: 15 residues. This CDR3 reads CASSHYAASTDTQYF. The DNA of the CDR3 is TGTGCCAGCAGCCATTACGCAGCGAGCACAGATACGCAGTATTTT.

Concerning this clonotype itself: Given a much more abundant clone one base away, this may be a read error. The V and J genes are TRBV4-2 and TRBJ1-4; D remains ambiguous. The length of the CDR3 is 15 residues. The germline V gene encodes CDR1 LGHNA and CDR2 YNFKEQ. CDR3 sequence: CASSQDGGKNENLFF. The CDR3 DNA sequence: TGTGCCAGCAGCCAAGATGGTGGTAAGAATGAAAACCTGTTTTTT.

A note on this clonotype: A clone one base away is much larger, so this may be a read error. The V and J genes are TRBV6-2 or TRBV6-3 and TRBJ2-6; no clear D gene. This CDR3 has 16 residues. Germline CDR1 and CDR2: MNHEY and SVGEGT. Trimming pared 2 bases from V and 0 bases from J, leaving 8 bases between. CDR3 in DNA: TGTGCCAGCAGTTACGTCATGGGCTCTGGGGCCAACGTCCTGACTTTC. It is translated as CASSYVMGSGANVLTF.

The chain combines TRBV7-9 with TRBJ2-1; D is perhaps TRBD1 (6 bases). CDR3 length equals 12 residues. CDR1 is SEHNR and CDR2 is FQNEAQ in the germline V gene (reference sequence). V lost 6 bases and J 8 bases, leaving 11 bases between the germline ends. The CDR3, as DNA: TGTGCCAGCAGAGGGGGAATCGATGAGCAGTTCTTC. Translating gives CASRGGIDEQFF.

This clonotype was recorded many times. As DNA, the CDR3 is TGTGCCAGCAGCCAAGGTCCGCTAGCGGGAGGGCGTGAGCAGTTCTTC. Encoded protein: CASSQGPLAGGREQFF. The chain recombines TRBV14 with TRBJ2-1; 12 bases agree with TRBD2. The germline V gene encodes CDR1 SGHDN and CDR2 FVKESK. V was clipped by 1 base and J by 9 bases; unmatched bases: 7. This CDR3 is 16 amino acids long.